The 16 T cell receptor beta chains reported below all come from one sample, sequenced in a study of Tregs in tolerant kidney transplant recipients. Measured with immunoSEQ multiplex PCR; TCRdb has only the in-frame clones, and not every one. Among roughly 16,000 clones, 80% were seen once, and the ten largest hold approximately 1.9%. The input for sequencing was Tregs from blood, taken before the transplant. These receptors were collected from a human donor who received a combined kidney and bone marrow transplant.

This chain connects TRBV19 to TRBJ2-5, with 7 positions matching TRBD1. Unmatched junction bases numbered 10, after V lost 6 bases and J lost 0 bases. CDR1 and CDR2 from the germline V gene are LNHDA and SQIVND (reference sequence). CDR3 size: 16 residues. This CDR3 reads CASSRQGTTDQETQYF. CDR3 nucleotide sequence: TGTGCCAGTAGCCGACAGGGCACAACCGACCAAGAGACCCAGTACTTC.

The V call is TRBV20-1, the J call TRBJ2-7; tentative D call: TRBD2 (5 bases). V dropped 6 bases and J dropped 4 bases, with 10 bases sitting between them. Per germline, CDR1 DFQATT and CDR2 SNEGSKA (reference sequence). This CDR3 comprises 11 residues. CDR3 bases: TGCAGTGCGGGATCGGGGTACGAGCAGTACTTC. Translated, it gives CSAGSGYEQYF.

This chain links TRBV6-5 with TRBJ2-3, with 9 bases aligning to TRBD2. V gave up 2 bases and J gave up 2 bases; unmatched junction bases: 5. The CDR3 has 16 amino acids. Germline V lookup: CDR1 MNHEY, CDR2 SVGAGI. DNA of the CDR3: TGTGCCAGCAGTTACGCGGGGGGGCGGGCCACAGATACGCAGTATTTT. As protein: CASSYAGGRATDTQYF.

Written as DNA, the CDR3 is TGTGCCAGCAGCCAAGAGGGGATAGCGGGGGCCGGGCGGACCGGGGAGCTGTTTTTT. Translating gives CASSQEGIAGAGRTGELFF. The J gene is TRBJ2-2, the V gene TRBV4-2; 9 bases line up with TRBD2. The CDR3 length is 19 residues. Germline values: CDR1 LGHNA, CDR2 YNFKEQ. V shed 0 bases and J 5 bases; nucleotides not matched to a gene: 13.

This clone showed up just once. The J gene is TRBJ2-5, the V gene TRBV10-1; 7 positions match TRBD2. The CDR3 spans 14 residues. The V gene end was trimmed by 2 bases and the J gene end by 4 bases; junction bases not matched to a gene: 4. In germline, CDR1 is WNHNN, CDR2 SYGVQD (reference sequence). The DNA of the CDR3 is TGCGCCAGCAGTGAGGGCGGGAGCGGAGAGACCCAGTACTTC. This sequence encodes CASSEGGSGETQYF.

This clone was observed a single time. V gene TRBV7-2 combines with J gene TRBJ1-4; possible D gene TRBD1, 6 bases. The V and J ends lost 3 bases and 8 bases respectively, with 13 bases between them. The CDR3 extends over 14 amino acids. Germline loops: CDR1 SGHTA, CDR2 FQGNSA. The CDR3 nucleotides are TGTGCCAGCAGCTTCCGGGACATTGGGGAAAAACTGTTTTTT. This translates into CASSFRDIGEKLFF. Looking up the rest from reference TRBV7-2 and TRBJ1-4 gives the full variable domain: GAGVSQSPSNKVTEKGKDVELRCDPISGHTALYWYRQSLGQGLEFLIYFQGNSAPDKSGLPSDRFSAERTGGSVSTLTIQRTQQEDSAVYLCASSFRDIGEKLFFGSGTQLSVL.

The gene calls are TRBV5-1 and TRBJ2-7; tentative D call: TRBD1 (6 bases). Trimming cost V 0 bases and J 4 bases, with 17 bases left between them. Germline V gene sequence: CDR1 SGHRS, CDR2 YFSETQ. The CDR3 runs to 16 residues. The CDR3 DNA reads as TGCGCCAGCAGCTTGGCCGGCCAGCGCGACAGGTACGAGCAGTACTTC. The encoded protein is CASSLAGQRDRYEQYF.

The chain joins TRBV6-5 to TRBJ1-1, with 7 bases that match TRBD1. The CDR3 covers 11 residues. Germline V gene lookup returns CDR1 MNHEY and CDR2 SVGAGI. The V segment lost 6 bases and the J segment 9 bases; nucleotides outside the gene matches: 4. CDR3 protein: CASRTGQQAFF. The CDR3 DNA reads as TGTGCCAGCAGGACGGGACAGCAAGCTTTCTTT.

This clone was counted once. CDR3: CASSFRGQPNTGELFF. In DNA, the CDR3 is TGTGCCAGCAGCTTTAGGGGACAGCCTAACACCGGGGAGCTGTTTTTT. The chain uses TRBV7-9 and TRBJ2-2; 7 bases are shared with TRBD1. V gave up 3 bases and J gave up 2 bases; unmatched junction bases: 6. The length of the CDR3 is 16 residues. Per the germline V gene, CDR1 is SEHNR and CDR2 is FQNEAQ (reference sequence).

The rearrangement uses TRBV1 and TRBJ2-2; the table assigns TRBD2, which was not confirmed against the DNA. TRBV1 is designated a pseudogene. The CDR3 has 21 residues. The CDR3 region is CTSSHSTPGLAGGLRTGELFF. CDR3 sequence (DNA): TGCACCAGCAGCCATTCCACCCCGGGACTAGCGGGGGGGCTTCGTACCGGGGAGCTGTTTTTT.

This chain links TRBV6-4 with TRBJ1-1; D not certain. CDR1 is MRHNA, CDR2 SNTAGT, per germline. The CDR3 spans 10 residues. With 8 bases removed from V and 11 bases from J, the gap between germline ends came to 12 bases. As DNA, the CDR3 is TGTGCCAGCTTGCTGAGGTATGCTTTCTTT. It yields the protein CASLLRYAFF.

This sequence joins TRBV7-2 and TRBJ1-1; TRBD1 aligns across 7 bases. The CDR3 runs to 16 residues. The V gene end was trimmed by 4 bases and the J gene end by 1 base; junction bases not matched to a gene: 9. In germline, CDR1 is SGHTA, CDR2 FQGNSA. DNA of the CDR3: TGTGCCAGCAGCTACCGACAGGGAGAGGCGAACACTGAAGCTTTCTTT. It specifies CASSYRQGEANTEAFF.

V gene TRBV6-5 combines with J gene TRBJ1-5, with D hard to call. Deletions cut 2 bases from V and 2 bases from J, with 7 bases between. CDR1 and CDR2 (germline): MNHEY, SVGAGI. This CDR3 comprises 14 residues. For the CDR3, the DNA is TGTGCCAGCAGTTACGAGCCCGGCAATCAGCCCCAGCATTTT. It translates to CASSYEPGNQPQHF.

The chain is built from TRBV11-2 and TRBJ2-1, with D perhaps matching TRBD2 (6 bases). The CDR3 spans 15 residues. Germline V gene sequence: CDR1 SGHAT, CDR2 FQNNGV. Trimming left V 5 bases short and J 3 bases short, with 14 bases between. As DNA, the CDR3 is TGTGCCAGCAGCCCCCGGGAGAGTTTCTACAATGAGCAGTTCTTC. This encodes CASSPRESFYNEQFF.

The chain combines TRBV14 with TRBJ1-2; 7 nucleotides align to TRBD1. The length of the CDR3 is 15 residues. Germline V gene lookup returns CDR1 SGHDN and CDR2 FVKESK. Trimming at V came to 1 base and at J to 7 bases, leaving 9 bases not matched to a gene. The CDR3 DNA reads as TGTGCCAGCAGCCAAGTCCCGGGACAGACCGTTGGCTACACCTTC. Protein: CASSQVPGQTVGYTF.

The rearrangement uses TRBV6-6 and TRBJ1-2; D gene uncertain. Germline CDR1 reads MNHNY; CDR2 reads SVGAGI (reference sequence). Deletions cut 4 bases from V and 2 bases from J, with 11 bases between. The CDR3 length is 14 residues. CDR3 nucleotide sequence: TGTGCCAGCAGTTCCATGGTAGCCAACTATGGCTACACCTTC. Its translation is CASSSMVANYGYTF.